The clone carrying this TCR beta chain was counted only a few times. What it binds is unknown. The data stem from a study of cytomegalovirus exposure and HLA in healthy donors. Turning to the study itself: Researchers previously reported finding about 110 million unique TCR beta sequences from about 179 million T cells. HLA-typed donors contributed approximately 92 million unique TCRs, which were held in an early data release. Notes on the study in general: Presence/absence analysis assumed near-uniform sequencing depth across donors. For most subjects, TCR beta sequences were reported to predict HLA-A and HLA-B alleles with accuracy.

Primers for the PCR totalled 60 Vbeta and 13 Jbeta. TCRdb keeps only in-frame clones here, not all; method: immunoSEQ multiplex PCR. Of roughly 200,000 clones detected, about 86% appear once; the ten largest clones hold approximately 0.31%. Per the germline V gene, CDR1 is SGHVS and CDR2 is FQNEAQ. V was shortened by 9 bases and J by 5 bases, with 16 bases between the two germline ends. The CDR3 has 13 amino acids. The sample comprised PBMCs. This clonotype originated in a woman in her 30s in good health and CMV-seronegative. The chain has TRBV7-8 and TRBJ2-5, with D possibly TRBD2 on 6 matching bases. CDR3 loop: CASSLAFLETQYF. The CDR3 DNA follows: TGTGCCAGTTCTCTAGCGTTTCTTGAGACCCAGTACTTC.